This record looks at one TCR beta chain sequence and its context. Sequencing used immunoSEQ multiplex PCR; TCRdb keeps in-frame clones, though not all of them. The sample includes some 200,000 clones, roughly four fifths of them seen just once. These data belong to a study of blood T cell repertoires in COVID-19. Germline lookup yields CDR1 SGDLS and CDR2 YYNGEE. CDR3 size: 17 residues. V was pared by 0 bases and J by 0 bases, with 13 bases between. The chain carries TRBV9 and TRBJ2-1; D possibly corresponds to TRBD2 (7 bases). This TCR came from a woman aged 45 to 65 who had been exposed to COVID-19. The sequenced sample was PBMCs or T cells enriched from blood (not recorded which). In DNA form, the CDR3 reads TGTGCCAGCAGCGTAGGTCGGGGGGCGCGCTCCTACAATGAGCAGTTCTTC. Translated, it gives CASSVGRGARSYNEQFF.